Each of the 6 T cell receptor beta chains below was sequenced from the same sample in a study of T-cell reconstitution after alpha-beta-depleted transplantation in children. Molecular barcoding with unique molecular identifiers was used for the TCRbeta library. MiXCR was run by TCRdb on the PCR reads, yielding one entry per CDR3 protein. This sample has 600,000 to 700,000 distinct CDR3 sequences, with around 13% found just once. The source was PBMCs, collected before TCRalphabeta/CD19-depleted stem cell transplant. The receptors were sampled from a girl under 10 years old with congenital amegakaryocytic thrombocytopenia, due to receive a stem cell transplant.

This clonotype was picked up many times. The rearrangement links TRBV27 to TRBJ1-2, with D hard to call. Germline V CDR1 and CDR2: MNHEY, SMNVEV (reference sequence). V lost 0 bases and J lost 1, with 9 bases in between. The CDR3 has 15 amino acids. The DNA of the CDR3 is TGTGCCAGCAGTTTATCGGACCCCCATAACTATGGCTACACCTTC. Residues: CASSLSDPHNYGYTF.

This clonotype was seen repeatedly, ten times or more. The genes are TRBV4-1 and TRBJ2-3; 10 nucleotides agree with TRBD2. This CDR3 spans 16 amino acids. V was pared by 4 bases and J by 1 base, with 5 bases of the junction left unmatched. Germline lookup yields CDR1 MGHRA and CDR2 YSYEKL. Here the CDR3 DNA reads TGCGCCAGCAGCCCGACGACTAGCGGGCGCACAGATACGCAGTATTTT. It is translated as CASSPTTSGRTDTQYF.

The chain couples TRBV25-1 to TRBJ1-1, with D perhaps matching TRBD1 (5 bases). CDR1 MGHDK and CDR2 SYGVNS come from the germline V gene. The CDR3 runs to 15 residues. V was shortened by 0 bases and J by 5 bases, with 13 bases between the two germline ends. The CDR3 loop is CASSEYGGFDTEAFF. CDR3 bases: TGTGCCAGCAGTGAATATGGGGGTTTTGATACTGAAGCTTTCTTT.

The chain couples TRBV7-7 to TRBJ2-5; maybe TRBD2 (6 bases). The CDR3 is made up of 15 amino acids. CDR1 is SSHAT, CDR2 FNYEAQ, per germline (reference sequence). V was trimmed by 1 base and J by 5 bases, leaving 14 bases between them. CDR3 bases: TGTGCCAGCAGCTTAGATAGCGGAAGTAGCGAGACCCAGTACTTC. This translates into CASSLDSGSSETQYF.

The genes are TRBV19 and TRBJ1-6, with a possible D match to TRBD1 (6 bases). V lost 7 bases and J 6 bases, leaving 13 bases between the germline ends. The CDR3 totals 14 residues. Looked up from germline, CDR1 is LNHDA and CDR2 is SQIVND (reference sequence). The CDR3 DNA reads as TGTGCCAGTACCCCGGACAGCGGTAATTCACCCCTCCACTTT. Translation: CASTPDSGNSPLHF.

This clonotype was recorded at least ten times. The chain uses TRBV5-1 and TRBJ2-4, with D perhaps matching TRBD2 (5 bases). The CDR3 runs to 14 residues. In germline, CDR1 is SGHRS, CDR2 YFSETQ. Between the trimmed V and J ends, which lost 3 bases and 0 bases, there was a span of 7 bases. CDR3 amino acids: CASSSGIAKNIQYF. The CDR3 bases are TGCGCCAGCAGCTCGGGGATAGCCAAAAACATTCAGTACTTC.